Sequencing of this T cell receptor beta chain was carried out in a study of vaccination effects on CD4 cells after COVID-19. Study at large: Viral peptide pools were used in the ViraFEST assay to expand antigen-specific CD4+ T cells, and sequencing came afterward.

This clone was seen a handful of times. As yet, its antigen is unknown. Measured with immunoSEQ multiplex PCR; TCRdb has only the in-frame clones, and not every one. The sample contains about 66,000 clones, 72% of which appear only once. The ends were cut back, 5 bases at V and 0 bases at J, with 16 bases in the middle. This CDR3 has 16 amino acids. CDR1 and CDR2 (germline): SGHTA, FQGTGA. Between days 9 and 10 of culture, CD4+ T cells were separated out. Days 3 and 7 were when half the medium was replaced with IL-2 medium. The source of this sequence is a human donor who had a prior SARS-CoV-2 infection. Sequenced material: CD4+ T cells from PBMCs cultured without peptide, taken before COVID-19 vaccination. V is TRBV7-3 and J is TRBJ2-5, with D possibly being TRBD1 or TRBD2 (5 bases each). CDR3 protein: CASSQRGLLNQETQYF. Here the CDR3 DNA reads TGTGCCAGCAGCCAGAGGGGTTTGCTGAACCAAGAGACCCAGTACTTC.